This T cell receptor beta chain was profiled in a study of radiotherapy plus CTLA-4 blockade in lung cancer. About the research overall: Objective responses were documented in about 18% of patients, with disease control in just over 30%.

Germline lookup yields CDR1 MNHEY and CDR2 SVGAGI. The CDR3 is 13 amino acids. Trimming left V 4 bases short and J 4 bases short, with 8 bases between. Some clones are missing from TCRdb's copy, which holds only in-frame ones; the method was immunoSEQ multiplex PCR. The table lists about 82,000 clones, 72% of them singletons, with more than 13% in the top ten. This TCR was recovered from a human donor with non-small cell lung cancer that progressed on radiotherapy plus ipilimumab. The chain uses TRBV6-5 and TRBJ1-5; D not resolved. The input for sequencing was peripheral blood, taken from a patient treated with radiotherapy plus ipilimumab. CDR3 coding DNA: TGTGCCAGCAGTTCGAATCGAAATCAGCCCCAGCATTTT. This gives the protein CASSSNRNQPQHF.